This is a list of T cell receptor beta chains from one sample in a study of CD8 T cells in Susac syndrome. Each CDR3 protein gets one entry after TCRdb re-called the immunoSEQ multiplex PCR reads with MiXCR. The table lists 150,000 to 200,000 distinct CDR3 sequences, approximately 93% of them singletons, with 0.1% to 0.12% in the top ten. Sequenced input: CD4+ T cells from PBMCs. All receptors derive from a human donor in good health. Each CDR3 is given with its conserved first and last residue. The order of the fields is clone size, D gene, J gene, V gene, CDR3 DNA, CDR3 protein. The D gene is left open where the match is weak. For some rows the clone size is stated as once, few or many, or as a class when expanded; others skip it.

abundance: .
d_gene: TRBD1
j_gene: TRBJ1-5
v_gene: TRBV24-1
CDR3nt: TGTGCCACCAGTAAGGGACCTACAGGGGGTCAGCATTTT
CDR3aa: CATSKGPTGGQHF

abundance: once
d_gene: TRBD1
j_gene: TRBJ2-7
v_gene: TRBV29-1
CDR3nt: TGCAGCGTTGAAGGGGGTCCGGGACAGGGCTACGAGCAGTACTTC
CDR3aa: CSVEGGPGQGYEQYF

abundance: .
d_gene: .
j_gene: TRBJ2-7
v_gene: TRBV6-6
CDR3nt: TGTGCCAGCAGTTACACAGGGAGCTCCTACGAGCAGTACTTC
CDR3aa: CASSYTGSSYEQYF

abundance: once
d_gene: .
j_gene: TRBJ1-4
v_gene: TRBV5-1
CDR3nt: TGCGCCAGCAGCTTGTACGGGGGAACTAATGAAAAACTGTTTTTT
CDR3aa: CASSLYGGTNEKLFF

abundance: .
d_gene: .
j_gene: TRBJ1-2
v_gene: TRBV5-4
CDR3nt: TGTGCCAGCAGCTCTTTTCCCGCCGGGACACCTTATGGCTACACCTTC
CDR3aa: CASSSFPAGTPYGYTF

abundance: few
d_gene: .
j_gene: TRBJ2-1
v_gene: TRBV29-1
CDR3nt: TGCAGCGTCGACAATGAGCAGTTCTTC
CDR3aa: CSVDNEQFF

abundance: .
d_gene: .
j_gene: TRBJ1-4
v_gene: TRBV5-1
CDR3nt: TGCGCCAGCAGCCCAGCAGCTAATGAAAAACTGTTTTTT
CDR3aa: CASSPAANEKLFF

abundance: .
d_gene: .
j_gene: TRBJ1-2
v_gene: TRBV11-2
CDR3nt: TGTGCCAGCAGTATACTAGCGGGAATGAATGGCTACACCTTC
CDR3aa: CASSILAGMNGYTF

abundance: .
d_gene: .
j_gene: TRBJ2-3
v_gene: TRBV7-7
CDR3nt: TGTGCTAGCAGCTTAGAAGATGGGACGCAGTATTTT
CDR3aa: CASSLEDGTQYF

abundance: .
d_gene: .
j_gene: TRBJ1-1
v_gene: TRBV18
CDR3nt: TGTGCCAGCTCACCCGAGGGAGTTTTCGGCACTGAAGCTTTCTTT
CDR3aa: CASSPEGVFGTEAFF

abundance: .
d_gene: .
j_gene: TRBJ1-1
v_gene: TRBV18
CDR3nt: TGTGCCAGCTTATTGGGCGGGGGTCAGAACACTGAAGCTTTCTTT
CDR3aa: CASLLGGGQNTEAFF

abundance: .
d_gene: .
j_gene: TRBJ2-1
v_gene: TRBV5-1
CDR3nt: TGCGCCAGCGCCTCGGGCAATGAGCAGTTCTTC
CDR3aa: CASASGNEQFF

abundance: .
d_gene: .
j_gene: TRBJ1-1
v_gene: TRBV15
CDR3nt: TGTGCCACCAGCAGAGGCGAGGGCCTCGCTGAAGCTTTCTTT
CDR3aa: CATSRGEGLAEAFF

abundance: .
d_gene: .
j_gene: TRBJ1-2
v_gene: TRBV5-1
CDR3nt: TGCGCCAGCAGCTTGGATCGGGGAAACTATGGCTACACCTTC
CDR3aa: CASSLDRGNYGYTF

abundance: .
d_gene: .
j_gene: TRBJ2-6
v_gene: TRBV6-2/TRBV6-3
CDR3nt: TGTGCCAGCACTCCCGGGCCTACTGGGGCCAACGTCCTGACTTTC
CDR3aa: CASTPGPTGANVLTF

abundance: once
d_gene: TRBD1
j_gene: TRBJ1-2
v_gene: TRBV5-6
CDR3nt: TGTGCCAGCAGCTGGGACAGGAAAGGCTATGGCTACACCTTC
CDR3aa: CASSWDRKGYGYTF

abundance: .
d_gene: .
j_gene: TRBJ1-5
v_gene: TRBV6-1
CDR3nt: TGTGCCAGCAGTGAACGACAGAGCAATCAGCCCCAGCATTTT
CDR3aa: CASSERQSNQPQHF

abundance: .
d_gene: .
j_gene: TRBJ2-7
v_gene: TRBV2
CDR3nt: TGTGCCAGCAGTTCAGAACTCGGGGCAGCGTTCTACGAGCAGTACTTC
CDR3aa: CASSSELGAAFYEQYF

abundance: .
d_gene: .
j_gene: TRBJ1-5
v_gene: TRBV20-1
CDR3nt: TGCAGTGCTAGTATGGGGAAATCTGATCAGCCCCAGCATTTT
CDR3aa: CSASMGKSDQPQHF

abundance: .
d_gene: .
j_gene: TRBJ2-7
v_gene: TRBV3-1
CDR3nt: TGTGCCAGCAGCCAAGGGACTAACTACGAGCAGTACTTC
CDR3aa: CASSQGTNYEQYF

abundance: .
d_gene: .
j_gene: TRBJ1-4
v_gene: TRBV14
CDR3nt: TGTGCCAGCAGCCCCAGTACTGAAAAACTGTTTTTT
CDR3aa: CASSPSTEKLFF

abundance: few
d_gene: .
j_gene: TRBJ1-6
v_gene: TRBV9
CDR3nt: TGTGCCAGCAGCGTAGGGAGAGGGGGTGGAAATAATTCCCCCCTCCACTTT
CDR3aa: CASSVGRGGGNNSPLHF

abundance: .
d_gene: .
j_gene: TRBJ2-5
v_gene: TRBV25-1
CDR3nt: TGTGCCAGCAGTGGCCTCCGAGGCCAAGAGACCCAGTACTTC
CDR3aa: CASSGLRGQETQYF

abundance: .
d_gene: .
j_gene: TRBJ1-6
v_gene: TRBV7-9
CDR3nt: TGTGCCAGCAGCTTATCCAGGGGAGGGGTCTCCTATAATTCACCCCTCCACTTT
CDR3aa: CASSLSRGGVSYNSPLHF

abundance: few
d_gene: .
j_gene: TRBJ2-1
v_gene: TRBV5-1
CDR3nt: TGCGCCAGCAGCTTGCAGGGGCGACGGGTGGATGAGCAGTTCTTC
CDR3aa: CASSLQGRRVDEQFF

abundance: .
d_gene: TRBD2
j_gene: TRBJ2-1
v_gene: TRBV3-1
CDR3nt: TGTGCCAGCAGCCCCGCGGGGGGGCGATCCTACAATGAGCAGTTCTTC
CDR3aa: CASSPAGGRSYNEQFF

abundance: .
d_gene: .
j_gene: TRBJ1-1
v_gene: TRBV28
CDR3nt: TGTGCCAGCAGTTTTGGCTTTGAAGTTTTCTTT
CDR3aa: CASSFGFEVFF

abundance: .
d_gene: TRBD2
j_gene: TRBJ2-1
v_gene: TRBV15
CDR3nt: TGTGCCACCAGCACCCCGTTGGCGGGGGTAAGGAATGAGCAGTTCTTC
CDR3aa: CATSTPLAGVRNEQFF

abundance: .
d_gene: .
j_gene: TRBJ1-4
v_gene: TRBV28
CDR3nt: TGTGCCAGCAGTTTTCCTACCGTCCTTGAGGAAAAACTGTTTTTT
CDR3aa: CASSFPTVLEEKLFF

abundance: .
d_gene: .
j_gene: TRBJ2-3
v_gene: TRBV10-3
CDR3nt: TGTGCCAGCGGTGGTCCAGGGGCTAGCACAGATACGCAGTATTTT
CDR3aa: CASGGPGASTDTQYF

abundance: once
d_gene: .
j_gene: TRBJ1-2
v_gene: TRBV19
CDR3nt: TGTGCCAGCTCGGGAGGGAGGAATCGGAACTATGGCTACACCTTC
CDR3aa: CASSGGRNRNYGYTF

abundance: .
d_gene: TRBD1
j_gene: TRBJ2-5
v_gene: TRBV7-9
CDR3nt: TGTGCCAGCAGCTTAGATACAGGGGGAGAGACCCAGTACTTC
CDR3aa: CASSLDTGGETQYF

abundance: .
d_gene: .
j_gene: TRBJ1-5
v_gene: TRBV4-1
CDR3nt: TGCGCCAGCAGCCCTGGCAGCGGGGCCCCAGGGCAGCCCCAGCATTTT
CDR3aa: CASSPGSGAPGQPQHF

abundance: .
d_gene: .
j_gene: TRBJ1-2
v_gene: TRBV3-1
CDR3nt: TGTGCCAGCAGCCCGACAGGTTTCTCAAGTGGCTACACCTTC
CDR3aa: CASSPTGFSSGYTF

abundance: .
d_gene: .
j_gene: TRBJ1-1
v_gene: TRBV6-5
CDR3nt: TGTGCCAGCAGTTCAGCAGGGGTTTGGGCTTTCTTT
CDR3aa: CASSSAGVWAFF

abundance: once
d_gene: .
j_gene: TRBJ1-5
v_gene: TRBV6-5
CDR3nt: TGTGCCAGCAGCAAAGACAGGCCAGACAATCAGCCCCAGCATTTT
CDR3aa: CASSKDRPDNQPQHF

abundance: .
d_gene: .
j_gene: TRBJ1-1
v_gene: TRBV7-9
CDR3nt: TGTGCCAGCAGTGAGGTGGGGGGACGGGGGACTGAAGCTTTCTTT
CDR3aa: CASSEVGGRGTEAFF

abundance: .
d_gene: .
j_gene: TRBJ1-4
v_gene: TRBV29-1
CDR3nt: TGCAGCGTTGGAGGGGACCCCCGTGCAACTAATGAAAAACTGTTTTTT
CDR3aa: CSVGGDPRATNEKLFF

abundance: .
d_gene: .
j_gene: TRBJ1-1
v_gene: TRBV29-1
CDR3nt: TGCAGCGTGGCAGGGCTCACTGAAGCTTTCTTT
CDR3aa: CSVAGLTEAFF

abundance: .
d_gene: TRBD1
j_gene: TRBJ1-1
v_gene: TRBV5-1
CDR3nt: TGCGCCAGCAGCTTGGGGCTCAGGGGGGGCTACACTGAAGCTTTCTTT
CDR3aa: CASSLGLRGGYTEAFF

abundance: .
d_gene: .
j_gene: TRBJ2-7
v_gene: TRBV7-9
CDR3nt: TGTGCCAGCGAAGAGAGGGGCCGATACGAGCAGTACTTC
CDR3aa: CASEERGRYEQYF

abundance: .
d_gene: .
j_gene: TRBJ2-7
v_gene: TRBV5-1
CDR3nt: TGCGCCAGCAGCTCGACACGTTCCTACGAGCAGTACTTC
CDR3aa: CASSSTRSYEQYF

abundance: .
d_gene: .
j_gene: TRBJ1-2
v_gene: TRBV27
CDR3nt: TGTGCCAGCAGTGAAAGAGGGGCTAGGGGGGGCTACACCTTC
CDR3aa: CASSERGARGGYTF

abundance: .
d_gene: TRBD1
j_gene: TRBJ1-2
v_gene: TRBV28
CDR3nt: TGTGCCAGCAGTCCAGATGGGACAGGGAGTGGCTACACCTTC
CDR3aa: CASSPDGTGSGYTF

abundance: .
d_gene: .
j_gene: TRBJ1-1
v_gene: TRBV7-6
CDR3nt: TGTGCCAGCAGCCGTTTAGGGGGGATTAACACTGAAGCTTTCTTT
CDR3aa: CASSRLGGINTEAFF

abundance: .
d_gene: .
j_gene: TRBJ1-5
v_gene: TRBV6-6
CDR3nt: TGTGCCAGCACCCTCGACAGGCTCAATCAGCCCCAGCATTTT
CDR3aa: CASTLDRLNQPQHF

abundance: .
d_gene: .
j_gene: TRBJ1-6
v_gene: TRBV20-1
CDR3nt: TGCAGTGCGGATACAGGAGTTTCACCCCTCCACTTT
CDR3aa: CSADTGVSPLHF

abundance: .
d_gene: TRBD1
j_gene: TRBJ2-2
v_gene: TRBV2
CDR3nt: TGTGCCAGCAGTGGACAGGGAAAATCTATAGGGGAGCTGTTTTTT
CDR3aa: CASSGQGKSIGELFF

abundance: .
d_gene: TRBD1
j_gene: TRBJ1-4
v_gene: TRBV6-5
CDR3nt: TGTGCCAGCAGTTACTCTGGGACAGGACATGAAAAACTGTTTTTT
CDR3aa: CASSYSGTGHEKLFF

abundance: .
d_gene: .
j_gene: TRBJ1-3
v_gene: TRBV30
CDR3nt: TGTGCCTGGAGTGTTCAACGGGGGGCAGCTGGAAACACCATATATTTT
CDR3aa: CAWSVQRGAAGNTIYF

abundance: .
d_gene: .
j_gene: TRBJ1-2
v_gene: TRBV30
CDR3nt: TGTGCCTGGAGTCTGACAATCTCCCACGGCTACACCTTC
CDR3aa: CAWSLTISHGYTF

abundance: .
d_gene: .
j_gene: TRBJ1-5
v_gene: TRBV19
CDR3nt: TGTGCCACAACACGGGAGGGCAATCAGCCCCAGCATTTT
CDR3aa: CATTREGNQPQHF

abundance: .
d_gene: .
j_gene: TRBJ2-1
v_gene: TRBV7-9
CDR3nt: TGTGCCAGCAGCTTAGCGAGGTATGAGCAGTTCTTC
CDR3aa: CASSLARYEQFF

abundance: .
d_gene: TRBD1
j_gene: TRBJ2-7
v_gene: TRBV7-8
CDR3nt: TGTGCCAGCAGCCCAAGGACAGGGGCAGGGTCCTACGAGCAGTACTTC
CDR3aa: CASSPRTGAGSYEQYF

abundance: .
d_gene: TRBD1
j_gene: TRBJ2-3
v_gene: TRBV5-1
CDR3nt: TGCGCCAGCAGCTTGGTTCGTCCAACTGGACAGGGGGCAGCAGATACGCAGTATTTT
CDR3aa: CASSLVRPTGQGAADTQYF

abundance: .
d_gene: .
j_gene: TRBJ1-4
v_gene: TRBV27
CDR3nt: TGTGCCAGCAGTTTACGGACCCTTGGTGAAAAACTGTTTTTT
CDR3aa: CASSLRTLGEKLFF

abundance: .
d_gene: .
j_gene: TRBJ1-2
v_gene: TRBV6-6
CDR3nt: TGTGCCAGCGGATCCTGGAGCGGACAGAACTATGGCTACACCTTC
CDR3aa: CASGSWSGQNYGYTF

abundance: .
d_gene: TRBD1
j_gene: TRBJ1-1
v_gene: TRBV7-3
CDR3nt: TGTGCCAGCAGCTCACGACAGGGGGCGGCTGAAGCTTTCTTT
CDR3aa: CASSSRQGAAEAFF